One sample yielded the 26 T cell receptor beta chains listed below, sequenced in a study of shared clonotypes between healthy human individuals. The method was immunoSEQ multiplex PCR; TCRdb's version includes in-frame clones alone and lacks a portion of them. The sample contains a few hundred thousand clones, over 75% of which appear only once. The sequenced material came from memory CD8+ T cells sorted from blood. Subset: CD45RO+ cells pooled with CCR7-negative TemRA cells. The receptor set was obtained from a man younger than 35 in good health.

As concerns this clone: This specimen includes other DNA sequences encoding the same CDR3. This chain joins TRBV27 and TRBJ2-7; D remains unclear. Germline V gene lookup returns CDR1 MNHEY and CDR2 SMNVEV (reference sequence). There are 13 residues in the CDR3. V lost 0 bases to trimming and J lost 0 bases, with 3 bases between them. The CDR3: CASSLSVSYEQYF. The CDR3 DNA sequence: TGTGCCAGCAGTTTATCTGTCTCCTACGAGCAGTACTTC.

The rearrangement joins TRBV15 to TRBJ1-2; a possible D gene is TRBD1 (6 bases). Trimming shortened V by 0 bases and J by 1 base, and 21 bases separated the two germline ends. The CDR3 extends over 19 amino acids. Germline V gene sequence: CDR1 LNHNV, CDR2 YYDKDF (reference sequence). CDR3 sequence reads: CATSRDKRTAGLRNYGYTF. The CDR3 DNA sequence: TGTGCCACCAGCAGAGATAAGAGGACAGCCGGACTTCGTAACTATGGCTACACCTTC.

This chain joins TRBV18 and TRBJ2-7, with 8 bases identical to TRBD2. The CDR3 extends over 16 amino acids. V shed 3 bases, J shed 5 bases, and the junction held 12 bases outside the gene matches. Looked up from germline, CDR1 is KGHSH and CDR2 is LQKENI. In DNA, the CDR3 is TGTGCCAGCTCACCGGGGGCCGAGCGGGGGCTCGACGAGCAGTACTTC. Translation: CASSPGAERGLDEQYF.

A note on this clone: Distinct nucleotide sequences in the sample also encode this CDR3. The chain links TRBV27 to TRBJ2-2, with 7 nucleotides matching TRBD2. Germline values: CDR1 MNHEY, CDR2 SMNVEV (reference sequence). CDR3 length: 14 amino acids. Trimming cost V 0 bases and J 6 bases; bases outside gene matches: 1. The DNA for the CDR3 is TGTGCCAGCAGTTTATCGGGAGGGTCCGGGGAGCTGTTTTTT. Translating gives CASSLSGGSGELFF.

The chain is built from TRBV27 and TRBJ2-3, with D perhaps being TRBD1 or TRBD2 (6 bases each). In germline, CDR1 is MNHEY, CDR2 SMNVEV (reference sequence). V was clipped by 7 bases and J by 3 bases, with 26 bases between them. This CDR3 has 18 amino acids. CDR3 sequence (DNA): TGTGCCAGCAAGATCCTACAGCCACCGGGGGCGCAGACAGATACGCAGTATTTT. Translation: CASKILQPPGAQTDTQYF.

The chain is built from TRBV27 and TRBJ1-2; D is uncertain. V lost 4 bases to trimming and J lost 8 bases, with 14 bases between them. The CDR3 runs to 13 residues. Per the germline V gene, CDR1 is MNHEY and CDR2 is SMNVEV (reference sequence). DNA of the CDR3: TGTGCCAGCAGTTGGGTAGGGCATGAAGGCTACACCTTC. This gives the protein CASSWVGHEGYTF.

This clone was counted only a few times. CDR3 sequence: CAARVTEAFF. CDR3 sequence (DNA): TGTGCCGCCCGGGTCACTGAAGCTTTCTTT. The chain joins TRBV30 to TRBJ1-1; D is unclear. Trimming shortened V by 8 bases and J by 4 bases, and 8 bases separated the two germline ends. CDR3 size: 10 residues. CDR1 GTSNPN and CDR2 SVGIG come from the germline V gene (reference sequence).

The chain uses TRBV5-8 and TRBJ1-2, with D possibly being TRBD1 (6 bases). Germline loops: CDR1 SGHTS, CDR2 YDEGEE. This CDR3 is built from 15 residues. The V and J ends lost 2 bases and 0 bases respectively, with 11 bases between them. The CDR3 DNA reads as TGTGCCAGCAGCTTTGAAGGACAGCCTAACTATGGCTACACCTTC. Amino acid sequence: CASSFEGQPNYGYTF. The whole variable domain, filled in from reference TRBV5-8 and TRBJ1-2, reads EAGVTQSPTHLIKTRGQQATLRCSPISGHTSVYWYQQALGLGLQFLLWYDEGEERNRGNFPPRFSGRQFPNYSSELNVNALELEDSALYLCASSFEGQPNYGYTFGSGTRLTVV.

V and J are TRBV27 and TRBJ2-7; 8 nucleotides line up with TRBD2. With 5 bases clipped from V and 3 bases from J, the junction kept 3 bases outside the gene matches. Per the germline V gene, CDR1 is MNHEY and CDR2 is SMNVEV (reference sequence). The CDR3 spans 13 residues. The CDR3 sequence: CASSPGLVYEQYF. The CDR3 nucleotides read TGTGCCAGCAGTCCGGGACTAGTCTACGAGCAGTACTTC.

The gene calls are TRBV9 and TRBJ2-3; maybe TRBD1 (6 bases). V lost 3 bases to trimming and J lost 2 bases, with 13 bases between them. The germline V gene has CDR1 SGDLS and CDR2 YYNGEE. The CDR3 runs to 15 residues. The chain's CDR3 is CASSAGTSNTDTQYF. Written as DNA, the CDR3 is TGTGCCAGCAGCGCGGGGACATCGAACACAGATACGCAGTATTTT.

J is TRBJ1-2 and V is TRBV6-5; possible D gene TRBD1, 5 bases. With 2 bases removed from V and 4 bases from J, the gap between germline ends came to 8 bases. Germline CDR1 is MNHEY and CDR2 is SVGAGI. There are 13 residues in the CDR3. CDR3: CASSYGASYGYTF. In nucleotides, the CDR3 is TGTGCCAGCAGTTACGGGGCGAGCTATGGCTACACCTTC.

This clone has a single count. The chain carries TRBV2 and TRBJ2-1; D perhaps matches TRBD2 (5 bases). Germline V lookup: CDR1 SNHLY, CDR2 FYNNEI. This CDR3 has 14 residues. V lost 6 bases, J lost 7 bases, and 16 bases lay in between. The CDR3 sequence is CASSEGPLANEQFF. CDR3 DNA: TGTGCCAGCAGCGAGGGTCCCCTTGCGAATGAGCAGTTCTTC.

Only one count was recorded for this clone. The chain links TRBV9 to TRBJ1-2; D not resolved. Trimming took off 3 bases at V and 4 bases at J, with 16 bases between the two ends. CDR3 length: 15 residues. Germline loops: CDR1 SGDLS, CDR2 YYNGEE. The CDR3 is CASSGLPGALYGYTF. CDR3 DNA: TGTGCCAGCAGCGGCCTCCCCGGAGCCCTCTATGGCTACACCTTC. Looking up the rest from reference TRBV9 and TRBJ1-2 gives the full variable domain: DSGVTQTPKHLITATGQRVTLRCSPRSGDLSVYWYQQSLDQGLQFLIQYYNGEERAKGNILERFSAQQFPDLHSELNLSSLELGDSALYFCASSGLPGALYGYTFGSGTRLTVV.

The chain couples TRBV13 to TRBJ2-3; possibly TRBD1 for D (5 bases). Trimming left V 5 bases short and J 4 bases short, with 10 bases between. This CDR3 contains 13 residues. Per the germline V gene, CDR1 is PRHDT and CDR2 is FYEKMQ (reference sequence). The CDR3 nucleotides read TGTGCCAGCAGCCAGGGTAATTCAGATACGCAGTATTTT. It codes for CASSQGNSDTQYF.

This chain links TRBV6-5 with TRBJ2-7; D is perhaps TRBD1 (5 bases). Deletions cut 0 bases from V and 4 bases from J, with 10 bases between. The CDR3 consists of 14 residues. Germline CDR1 and CDR2: MNHEY and SVGAGI. The CDR3 sequence is CASSYSDTEYEQYF. The CDR3 DNA follows: TGTGCCAGCAGTTACTCGGACACGGAATACGAGCAGTACTTC.

The chain has TRBV7-8 and TRBJ1-5; weak D call: TRBD1 (6 bases). The V gene lost 7 bases and the J gene lost 0 bases, with 16 bases spanning the gap. Per germline, CDR1 SGHVS and CDR2 FQNEAQ. The CDR3 runs 16 residues. The CDR3 sequence is CASNQQGQYSNQPQHF. The CDR3 nucleotides are TGTGCCAGCAACCAACAGGGTCAGTATAGCAATCAGCCCCAGCATTTT.

Points on this clone: Distinct nucleotide sequences in the sample also encode this CDR3. The V call is TRBV9, the J call TRBJ2-3; D is uncertain. CDR1 SGDLS and CDR2 YYNGEE come from the germline V gene. V lost 3 bases, J lost 6 bases, and 5 bases lay in between. This CDR3 spans 11 amino acids. Here the CDR3 DNA reads TGTGCCAGCAGCGCGACCGATACGCAGTATTTT. Protein: CASSATDTQYF.

The J gene is TRBJ2-5, the V gene TRBV10-1; the match to TRBD2 covers 13 bases. CDR3 length: 16 amino acids. J was trimmed by 4 bases and V by 2 bases; bases with no gene match: 4. The germline CDR1 and CDR2 sequences are WNHNN and SYGVQD (reference sequence). CDR3 coding DNA: TGCGCCAGCAGTGAGGGACTAGCGGGGGCGGGAGAGACCCAGTACTTC. It yields the protein CASSEGLAGAGETQYF.

This chain uses TRBV6-1 with TRBJ2-1, with a weak D call TRBD2 (6 bases). The CDR3 has 15 residues. The V gene's germline CDR1 is MNHNS and CDR2 SASEGT. The V gene lost 7 bases and the J gene lost 0 bases, with 13 bases spanning the gap. This chain's CDR3 is CASTPGVFSYNEQFF. For the CDR3, the DNA is TGTGCCAGCACCCCGGGGGTCTTCTCCTACAATGAGCAGTTCTTC.

This chain connects TRBV7-6 to TRBJ2-7; a possible D gene is TRBD2 (6 bases). CDR3 length: 14 amino acids. CDR1 and CDR2 (germline): SGHVS, FNYEAQ. V was trimmed by 8 bases and J by 0 bases, leaving 14 bases between them. CDR3 DNA: TGTGCCAGCTCGCCATACGGGAGCTCCTACGAGCAGTACTTC. Protein product: CASSPYGSSYEQYF.

V usage is TRBV9 and J usage is TRBJ2-5, with D possibly being TRBD2 (6 bases). The V gene lost 0 bases and the J gene lost 0 bases, with 9 bases spanning the gap. This CDR3 has 15 amino acids. CDR1 is SGDLS and CDR2 is YYNGEE in the germline V gene. CDR3 in amino acids: CASSVVGGYQETQYF. The CDR3 region has the DNA TGTGCCAGCAGCGTAGTTGGGGGGTACCAAGAGACCCAGTACTTC.

The chain has TRBV27 and TRBJ2-3, with a weak D call TRBD2 (6 bases). This CDR3 contains 14 residues. Deletions cut 0 bases from V and 4 bases from J, with 8 bases between. Germline CDR1 MNHEY, CDR2 SMNVEV (reference sequence). CDR3 amino acids: CASSLSPGADTQYF. In DNA form, the CDR3 reads TGTGCCAGCAGTTTATCCCCGGGGGCAGATACGCAGTATTTT.

The V and J genes are TRBV5-5 and TRBJ1-5; D ambiguous. The CDR3 covers 13 residues. The germline V and J ends were trimmed by 1 base and 4 bases, with 6 bases remaining between them. Germline V gene data show CDR1 as SGHKS and CDR2 as YYEKEE (reference sequence). CDR3 residues: CASSLLGNQPQHF. The CDR3 nucleotides read TGTGCCAGCAGCTTGCTGGGAAATCAGCCCCAGCATTTT.

CDR3 residues: CAWSVGGFGEKLFF. DNA for the CDR3: TGTGCCTGGAGTGTAGGGGGATTCGGTGAAAAACTGTTTTTT. V and J are TRBV30 and TRBJ1-4; possible D gene TRBD1, 6 bases. In germline, CDR1 is GTSNPN, CDR2 SVGIG (reference sequence). Trimming removed 0 bases from V and 7 bases from J, with 12 bases in between. This CDR3 region has 14 residues.

The V and J genes are TRBV4-1 and TRBJ1-4, with D possibly TRBD1 on 6 matching bases. Germline V gene lookup returns CDR1 MGHRA and CDR2 YSYEKL. The V and J ends lost 6 bases and 5 bases respectively, with 16 bases between them. The CDR3 consists of 15 residues. In nucleotides, the CDR3 is TGCGCCAGCAGGACTTTCCCAGGGGTAAATGAAAAACTGTTTTTT. This encodes CASRTFPGVNEKLFF.

The chain recombines TRBV6-1 with TRBJ2-7; no clear D. The length of the CDR3 is 16 residues. Germline assignment: CDR1 MNHNS and CDR2 SASEGT. The ends were cut back, 1 base at V and 2 bases at J, with 15 bases in the middle. CDR3 sequence (DNA): TGTGCCAGCAGTGAAGGCGAGTTAGTGACCACCTACGAGCAGTACTTC. Its translation is CASSEGELVTTYEQYF.